This TCR beta chain is from a study of cytomegalovirus exposure and HLA in healthy donors. Study-level background: Researchers previously reported finding roughly 120 million unique TCR beta sequences from 170 million or so T cells.

Whereas donors were nominally healthy upon sampling, unrecorded immune exposures were probable. This clone was picked up a small number of times. No antigen is known for it. Study observations and caveats: Clonal expansion, a later analysis showed, was greater in HLA-associated TCR beta chains than in equally common others. Whilst most TCR sequences proved rare, a subset of public TCRs occurred across many donors.

It was with 60 Vbeta and 13 Jbeta primers that the PCR ran. Repertoires were generated with immunoSEQ multiplex PCR, while TCRdb's copy carries only in-frame clones and drops some. The table records 95,000 to 150,000 clones, approximately 80% of them present only once. V lost 6 bases and J 0 bases, leaving 8 bases between the germline ends. The CDR3 runs 13 residues. Germline V gene sequence: CDR1 SNHLY, CDR2 FYNNEI. The sample comprised PBMCs. The source is a human donor in good health. The chain combines TRBV2 with TRBJ1-1; no clear D. Here the CDR3 reads CASSRSMNTEAFF. The CDR3 coding sequence is TGTGCCAGCAGCCGGAGCATGAACACTGAAGCTTTCTTT.